This T cell receptor (beta chain) was found in a study of T cell responses to AZD1222 COVID-19 vaccine. Study in general: Pooled samples include second doses given at about 4 or 12 weeks.

Clones were read by immunoSEQ multiplex PCR, and TCRdb kept only the in-frame ones, dropping some. The sample lists about 120,000 clones; almost 90% were seen once. Germline values: CDR1 MNHEY, CDR2 SMNVEV (reference sequence). The CDR3 has 16 amino acids. The V segment lost 4 bases and the J segment 6 bases; nucleotides outside the gene matches: 4. The sample here was peripheral blood, taken on day 0 of AZD1222 vaccination. The source is an adult in good health. The chain employs TRBV27 and TRBJ1-6; 12 nucleotides line up with TRBD1. CDR3 amino acids: CASSYMGQGANSPLHF. The CDR3 bases are TGTGCCAGCAGTTACATGGGACAGGGGGCTAATTCACCCCTCCACTTT.